This T cell receptor beta chain was sequenced in a study of blood T cell repertoires in COVID-19. CDR3 size: 14 residues. The V end lost 0 bases, the J end lost 1 base, and 6 bases lay between the germline ends. Germline V gene data show CDR1 as LNHDA and CDR2 as SQIVND (reference sequence). The table came from immunoSEQ multiplex PCR; TCRdb's copy has only in-frame clones and leaves some out. The profile shows fewer than 70,000 clones, over 75% of them singletons. This clone was seen only once. Material: peripheral blood. The TCR sequence derives from a woman aged 80 or over with active COVID-19. The V and J genes are TRBV19 and TRBJ2-5, with unresolved D. CDR3 amino acids: CASSIDTGQETQYF. CDR3 nucleotides: TGTGCCAGTAGTATAGATACGGGCCAAGAGACCCAGTACTTC.